The 28 T cell receptor beta chains reported below all come from one sample, sequenced in a study of CXCR3-negative and CXCR3-positive naive CD8 T cells. Each TRB cDNA library was prepared by 5' RACE (with UMI labels). TCRdb reprocessed the 5' RACE reads, with one entry per CDR3 protein and no DNA. The specimen's table records approximately 45,000 distinct CDR3 sequences. The material sequenced was memory CD8+ T cells from blood. These receptors came from a human donor in good health. Some clones in this sample may be carry-over from other donors' samples.

The V gene is TRBV7-9, the J gene TRBJ1-1; TCRdb's D call of TRBD1 is untestable without DNA. Germline CDR1 reads SEHNR; CDR2 reads FQNEAQ (reference sequence). The CDR3 runs 13 residues. This CDR3 is CASSLPGTAEAFF.

The CDR3 is CASSHMVSSEYGYTF. The chain links TRBV4-3 to TRBJ1-2. CDR3 length equals 15 residues. Germline lookup yields CDR1 LGHNA and CDR2 YSLEER.

By frequency, this clonotype is medium-sized. The J gene is TRBJ2-7, the V gene TRBV4-2. The CDR3 is 15 amino acids. The germline CDR1 and CDR2 sequences are LGHNA and YNFKEQ. This CDR3 is CASSQGEGSSYEQYF.

The J gene is TRBJ2-7, the V gene TRBV10-3. CDR1 ENHRY and CDR2 SYGVKD come from the germline V gene. This CDR3 contains 14 residues. CDR3 in amino acids: CAISERVERGEQYF.

The chain has TRBV14 and TRBJ2-7; without DNA, the TCRdb call of TRBD2 cannot be checked. The CDR3 covers 17 residues. Germline CDR1 reads SGHDN; CDR2 reads FVKESK. The CDR3 here is CASSQAAGQRGYYEQYF.

The CDR3 sequence: CASSPIFSGGDNEQFF. The chain combines TRBV7-9 with TRBJ2-1; checking the TCRdb D call of TRBD2 is not possible without DNA. CDR1 is SEHNR and CDR2 is FQNEAQ in the germline V gene (reference sequence). There are 16 residues in the CDR3.

This chain links TRBV7-9 with TRBJ1-2. Per the germline V gene, CDR1 is SEHNR and CDR2 is FQNEAQ (reference sequence). The CDR3 runs 12 residues. CDR3 loop: CASSLGGYGYTF.

V gene TRBV4-2 combines with J gene TRBJ1-6. This CDR3 has 16 amino acids. Germline CDR1 is LGHNA and CDR2 is YNFKEQ. The chain's CDR3 is CASSQVVGEVRSPLHF.

This rearrangement joins TRBV27 to TRBJ2-1. This CDR3 has 13 residues. Germline CDR1 reads MNHEY; CDR2 reads SMNVEV (reference sequence). CDR3 amino acids: CASSFSAYNEQFF.

The gene calls are TRBV7-6 and TRBJ2-1; the D gene TCRdb calls, TRBD2, cannot be checked with no DNA. The CDR3 totals 14 residues. Germline-derived CDR1 and CDR2 are SGHVS and FNYEAQ. CDR3 region: CASSPGQAFVGQFF. Supplemented by reference TRBV7-6 and TRBJ2-1, the full variable domain reads GAGVSQSPRYKVTKRGQDVALRCDPISGHVSLYWYRQALGQGPEFLTYFNYEAQQDKSGLPNDRFSAERPEGSISTLTIQRTEQRDSAMYRCASSPGQAFVGQFFGPGTRLTVL.

The chain employs TRBV20-1 and TRBJ2-7; without DNA, the TCRdb call of TRBD1 cannot be checked. Germline CDR1 is DFQATT and CDR2 is SNEGSKA (reference sequence). The CDR3 is made up of 17 amino acids. The CDR3 reads CSARDRGQGRFSYEQYF.

J is TRBJ2-1 and V is TRBV14. From germline, CDR1 is SGHDN and CDR2 FVKESK. This CDR3 has 13 residues. The CDR3 region is CASSQATYNEQFF.

V and J are TRBV5-5 and TRBJ1-5. Germline values: CDR1 SGHKS, CDR2 YYEKEE (reference sequence). The CDR3 extends over 11 amino acids. The CDR3 here is CASSFNQPQHF.

The chain's CDR3 is CASSPATYQETQYF. The chain combines TRBV12-3 or TRBV12-4 with TRBJ2-5. This CDR3 is 14 amino acids long.

This sequence joins TRBV4-3 and TRBJ2-5; TCRdb selects TRBD2, and the lack of DNA leaves this call unchecked. Germline V gene data show CDR1 as LGHNA and CDR2 as YSLEER. This CDR3 spans 13 amino acids. The CDR3 region is CASSWTSRETQYF.

The CDR3 sequence is CASSYPGLAEYQGTQYF. This sequence joins TRBV6-2 or TRBV6-3 and TRBJ2-5; the D call from TCRdb, TRBD2, cannot be confirmed without DNA. The CDR3 consists of 17 residues. Per the germline V gene, CDR1 is MNHEY and CDR2 is SVGEGT.

CDR3 residues: CASSPTGLEKLFF. The chain links TRBV6-6 to TRBJ1-4; TCRdb designates TRBD1, a call that cannot be tested without DNA. From germline, CDR1 is MNHNY and CDR2 SVGAGI (reference sequence). CDR3 size: 13 residues.

By frequency, this clonotype is medium-sized. This chain's CDR3 is CASSQAGPQGASYEQYF. The V and J genes are TRBV4-2 and TRBJ2-7; the D call of TRBD1 rests on TCRdb alone, since no DNA is present to check it. Germline-derived CDR1 and CDR2 are LGHNA and YNFKEQ. The CDR3 has 17 amino acids.

This chain uses TRBV20-1 with TRBJ2-5; the TRBD2 assignment by TCRdb is unverifiable without DNA. CDR1 is DFQATT, CDR2 SNEGSKA, per germline (reference sequence). CDR3 length: 14 residues. CDR3 residues: CSARGSEVLETQYF.

The V and J genes are TRBV4-3 and TRBJ2-2. The CDR3 loop spans 12 amino acids. The V gene's germline CDR1 is LGHNA and CDR2 YSLEER. CDR3 amino acids: CASSTNTGELFF.

This rearrangement joins TRBV7-6 to TRBJ2-3; the TRBD1 assignment by TCRdb is unverifiable without DNA. The CDR3 has 14 residues. Germline V lookup: CDR1 SGHVS, CDR2 FNYEAQ. The CDR3 is CASSLGTATDTQYF.

The chain couples TRBV2 to TRBJ2-1; TCRdb designates TRBD2, a call that cannot be tested without DNA. Germline values: CDR1 SNHLY, CDR2 FYNNEI. The CDR3 totals 16 residues. CDR3 protein: CASSEGSGRPGNEQFF.

This chain uses TRBV19 with TRBJ1-5; TCRdb selects TRBD1, and the lack of DNA leaves this call unchecked. The CDR3 loop spans 17 amino acids. In germline, CDR1 is LNHDA, CDR2 SQIVND (reference sequence). CDR3: CASSIGQGRVGNQPQHF.

CDR3 protein: CASSLGESLNEKLFF. The chain is built from TRBV7-2 and TRBJ1-4. The germline gives CDR1 SGHTA, CDR2 FQGNSA. The CDR3 has 15 amino acids.

The V gene is TRBV28, the J gene TRBJ2-1; lacking DNA, the TRBD1 call made by TCRdb goes unchecked. Germline CDR1 is MDHEN and CDR2 is SYDVKM. CDR3 length: 15 residues. CDR3 amino acids: CASRTPGVSYNEQFF.

The chain recombines TRBV7-9 with TRBJ1-5; TCRdb gives TRBD1 as the D gene, but with no DNA this cannot be confirmed. This CDR3 is built from 13 residues. Germline loops: CDR1 SEHNR, CDR2 FQNEAQ (reference sequence). The CDR3 region is CASSSTGIQPQHF. The full variable domain, completed using reference TRBV7-9 and TRBJ1-5, is DTGVSQNPRHKITKRGQNVTFRCDPISEHNRLYWYRQTLGQGPEFLTYFQNEAQLEKSRLLSDRFSAERPKGSFSTLEIQRTEQGDSAMYLCASSSTGIQPQHFGDGTRLSIL.

The rearrangement joins TRBV4-3 to TRBJ2-1; TCRdb reports TRBD1, a call that lacks DNA to check it against. The CDR3 is 18 amino acids. Germline V gene data show CDR1 as LGHNA and CDR2 as YSLEER. The CDR3 spells CASSQDRAIAPIHNEQFF.

V and J are TRBV5-5 and TRBJ2-1. Germline V CDR1 and CDR2: SGHKS, YYEKEE (reference sequence). This CDR3 spans 13 amino acids. CDR3 loop: CASSPDGYNEQFF.